One sample yielded the 7 T cell receptor beta chains listed below, sequenced in a study of cytomegalovirus exposure and HLA in healthy donors. The PCR made use of 60 Vbeta and 13 Jbeta primers. Generated by immunoSEQ multiplex PCR, the TCRdb table keeps only in-frame clones and is missing some. Seen here are over 150,000 clones, about 85% observed once, and the top ten hold 1%. Sequenced material: PBMCs. The receptors were gathered from a boy between 2 and 10 years old in good health and CMV-seronegative.

The chain uses TRBV2 and TRBJ2-5; 7 nucleotides agree with TRBD2. CDR3 length equals 16 residues. CDR1 SNHLY and CDR2 FYNNEI come from the germline V gene. The V and J ends lost 7 bases and 4 bases, in that order; junction bases with no gene match: 15. This chain's CDR3 is CASNGEGLGVGETQYF. The CDR3 coding sequence is TGTGCCAGCAACGGGGAGGGGCTCGGCGTCGGAGAGACCCAGTACTTC.

This chain links TRBV4-1 with TRBJ1-5, with 9 positions matching TRBD1. Trimming removed 3 bases from V and 4 bases from J; junction bases left unmatched: 1. The CDR3 loop spans 14 amino acids. Germline CDR1 is MGHRA and CDR2 is YSYEKL. The CDR3, as DNA: TGCGCCAGCAGCCAGGGACAGGGTAATCAGCCCCAGCATTTT. This translates into CASSQGQGNQPQHF.

A few counts support this clone. The chain is built from TRBV29-1 and TRBJ2-4, with D unresolved. Germline-derived CDR1 and CDR2 are SQVTM and ANQGSEA. Trimming shortened V by 6 bases and J by 0 bases, and 6 bases separated the two germline ends. The CDR3 totals 12 residues. CDR3 region: CSVSLAKNIQYF. CDR3 in DNA: TGCAGCGTAAGCTTAGCCAAAAACATTCAGTACTTC.

V is TRBV28 and J is TRBJ1-5; no firm D call. From germline, CDR1 is MDHEN and CDR2 SYDVKM. Trimming removed 4 bases from V and 2 bases from J, with 12 bases in between. The CDR3 covers 15 residues. CDR3 region: CASSSTSSGNQPQHF. As DNA, the CDR3 is TGTGCCAGCAGTTCCACGTCCTCGGGCAATCAGCCCCAGCATTTT.

This chain joins TRBV14 and TRBJ2-3; D may be TRBD1 (5 bases). This CDR3 has 12 residues. Trimming shortened V by 4 bases and J by 10 bases, and 12 bases separated the two germline ends. Germline lookup yields CDR1 SGHDN and CDR2 FVKESK. CDR3 amino acids: CASSRTSRAQYF. CDR3 in DNA: TGTGCCAGCAGCCGGACAAGCCGCGCGCAGTATTTT.

This sequence joins TRBV5-5 and TRBJ2-7; TRBD1 agrees at 7 bases. V was pared by 0 bases and J by 3 bases, with 6 bases of the junction left unmatched. This CDR3 has 15 amino acids. The germline CDR1 and CDR2 sequences are SGHKS and YYEKEE (reference sequence). Written as DNA, the CDR3 is TGTGCCAGCAGCTTGGGTGGGTACAGGGGCTACGAGCAGTACTTC. It codes for CASSLGGYRGYEQYF.

The V call is TRBV28, the J call TRBJ2-1; the match to TRBD2 covers 7 bases. This CDR3 comprises 15 residues. CDR1 MDHEN and CDR2 SYDVKM come from the germline V gene. The V and J ends lost 5 bases and 0 bases, in that order; junction bases with no gene match: 4. The CDR3 bases are TGTGCCAGCAGTCGCGGGGGAAGCTCCTACAATGAGCAGTTCTTC. Its translation: CASSRGGSSYNEQFF.